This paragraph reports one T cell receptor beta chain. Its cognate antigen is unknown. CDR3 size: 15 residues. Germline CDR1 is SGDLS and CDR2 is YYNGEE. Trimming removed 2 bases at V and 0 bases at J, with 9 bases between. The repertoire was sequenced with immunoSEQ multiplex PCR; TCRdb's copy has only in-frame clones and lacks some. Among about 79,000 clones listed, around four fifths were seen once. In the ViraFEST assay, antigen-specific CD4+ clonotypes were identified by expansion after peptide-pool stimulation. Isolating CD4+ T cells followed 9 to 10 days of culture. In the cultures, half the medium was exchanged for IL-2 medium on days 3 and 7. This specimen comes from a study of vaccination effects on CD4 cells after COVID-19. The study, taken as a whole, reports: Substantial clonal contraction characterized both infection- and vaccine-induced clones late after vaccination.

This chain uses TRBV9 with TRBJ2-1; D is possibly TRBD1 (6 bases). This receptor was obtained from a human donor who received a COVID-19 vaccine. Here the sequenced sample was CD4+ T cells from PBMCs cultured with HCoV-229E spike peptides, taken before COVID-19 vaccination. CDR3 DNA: TGTGCCAGCAGCGTTGAGGGGGACTCCTACAATGAGCAGTTCTTC. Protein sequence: CASSVEGDSYNEQFF.